Described below is a single T cell receptor (beta chain) sequence and its context. J was trimmed by 5 bases and V by 2 bases; bases with no gene match: 7. This CDR3 has 15 residues. Germline V CDR1 and CDR2: MGHDK, SYGVNS. The entry originates in a study of blood T cells in healthy people across ages. PCR was performed a second time for roughly 6 to 12 cycles using a sample-barcoded 5' primer and a J-beta primer mix. TCRdb re-called the 5' RACE reads with MiXCR, one entry per CDR3 protein. The sample shows roughly 570,000 distinct CDR3 sequences, 27% of them seen only once. The sample taken for sequencing was blood. The sequence was obtained from a woman aged 70 to 79 in good health. This chain links TRBV25-1 with TRBJ2-7; 9 positions match TRBD1. CDR3 nucleotide sequence: TGTGCCAGCAGTGAAGTCCGGGACAGGGACCACGAGCAGTACTTC. This gives the protein CASSEVRDRDHEQYF.